What follows are 26 T cell receptor beta chains derived from one specimen sequenced in a study of T cell repertoires in cytomegalovirus infection. TCRdb reprocessed the reads via MiXCR and lists one record per CDR3 protein. The sample has some 220,000 distinct CDR3 sequences, roughly 6.5% seen once. The sequencing input was PBMCs. These receptors all come from a human donor in good health (CMV status not recorded). Some clones in this sample may be carry-over from other donors' samples.

This clonotype was seen ten or more times. The chain employs TRBV7-2 and TRBJ2-2; D is ambiguous. The germline V gene encodes CDR1 SGHTA and CDR2 FQGNSA. V dropped 1 base and J dropped 6 bases, with 6 bases sitting between them. This CDR3 contains 13 residues. The CDR3 sequence is CASSLVGPGELFF. The CDR3 coding sequence is TGTGCCAGCAGCTTAGTAGGCCCCGGGGAGCTGTTTTTT.

This clonotype was recorded many times. The J gene is TRBJ2-2, the V gene TRBV4-3, with TRBD1 matching 7 bases. J gave up 4 bases and V 0 bases, and 8 bases lay outside the gene matches. CDR1 and CDR2 from the germline V gene are LGHNA and YSLEER. This CDR3 is built from 17 residues. In DNA, the CDR3 is TGCGCCAGCAGCCAAGAGCCCCAGGGGGACAGCACCGGGGAGCTGTTTTTT. Amino acids: CASSQEPQGDSTGELFF.

This clonotype came up many times. This chain connects TRBV7-8 to TRBJ1-1, with a weak D call TRBD1 (5 bases). Trimming took 1 base from V and 5 from J, leaving 14 bases between them. From germline, CDR1 is SGHVS and CDR2 FQNEAQ. The CDR3 loop spans 15 amino acids. The DNA for the CDR3 is TGTGCCAGCAGCTTAGTGCCAGGAAGGGGAACTGAAGCTTTCTTT. Translating it yields CASSLVPGRGTEAFF.

This clonotype was counted many times. V is TRBV29-1 and J is TRBJ2-1; no clear D gene. The CDR3 contains 10 residues. The germline CDR1 and CDR2 sequences are SQVTM and ANQGSEA. The V gene lost 4 bases and the J gene lost 9 bases, with 7 bases spanning the gap. The CDR3 DNA reads as TGCAGCGTTGCCGTGGTTGAGCAGTTCTTC. This sequence encodes CSVAVVEQFF.

This rearrangement joins TRBV24-1 to TRBJ2-5; 11 positions match TRBD1. The CDR3 is 18 residues long. V dropped 4 bases and J dropped 5; count of bases not matched to a gene: 14. Germline CDR1 reads KGHDR; CDR2 reads SFDVKD. This CDR3 is CATSEPLPGTGGTETQYF. CDR3 coding DNA: TGTGCCACCAGTGAACCATTACCCGGGACAGGGGGGACGGAGACCCAGTACTTC.

This clonotype was recorded many times. The rearrangement links TRBV2 to TRBJ1-4; D gene uncertain. Germline CDR1 SNHLY, CDR2 FYNNEI. V was shortened by 7 bases and J by 7 bases, with 7 bases between the two germline ends. The length of the CDR3 is 11 residues. The DNA of the CDR3 is TGTGCCAGCAACAGTCCTGAAAAACTGTTTTTT. It is translated as CASNSPEKLFF. The full variable domain, rest sourced from reference TRBV2 and TRBJ1-4, is EPEVTQTPSHQVTQMGQEVILRCVPISNHLYFYWYRQILGQKVEFLVSFYNNEISEKSEIFDDQFSVERPDGSNFTLKIRSTKLEDSAMYFCASNSPEKLFFGSGTQLSVL.

This clonotype was observed a few times. The chain combines TRBV4-1 with TRBJ2-7, with 7 bases identical to TRBD2. V lost 3 bases, J lost 2 bases, and 7 bases stayed unmatched. The CDR3 extends over 15 amino acids. The germline gives CDR1 MGHRA, CDR2 YSYEKL. This chain's CDR3 is CASSHWLAAPYEQYF. DNA for the CDR3: TGCGCCAGCAGCCATTGGCTAGCGGCCCCCTACGAGCAGTACTTC.

The table lists this clonotype with a few counts. The V and J genes are TRBV7-9 and TRBJ2-7; 8 bases agree with TRBD1. This CDR3 spans 15 amino acids. V was pared by 5 bases and J by 0 bases, with 6 bases of the junction left unmatched. Germline-derived CDR1 and CDR2 are SEHNR and FQNEAQ (reference sequence). CDR3 DNA: TGTGCCAGCAGCCGGGACAGGCGACCCTCCTACGAGCAGTACTTC. Its translation: CASSRDRRPSYEQYF.

In its sample, this clonotype was seen many times. The V and J genes are TRBV6-1 and TRBJ1-2; D uncertain. Deletions cut 6 bases from V and 3 bases from J, with 14 bases between. CDR1 is MNHNS and CDR2 is SASEGT in the germline V gene. The CDR3 loop spans 14 amino acids. CDR3 in DNA: TGTGCCAGCAGGGCGACGGCCGGATACTATGGCTACACCTTC. Amino acids: CASRATAGYYGYTF.

This clonotype was counted many times. V and J are TRBV27 and TRBJ2-7; D gene uncertain. Looked up from germline, CDR1 is MNHEY and CDR2 is SMNVEV (reference sequence). Deletions cut 1 base from V and 3 bases from J, with 10 bases between. The CDR3 loop spans 14 amino acids. CDR3 in DNA: TGTGCCAGCAGTTTATATGGCAGGATCTACGAGCAGTACTTC. It encodes CASSLYGRIYEQYF.

This clonotype appeared many times. V usage is TRBV30 and J usage is TRBJ1-2, with D maybe TRBD1 (5 bases). V lost 0 bases to trimming and J lost 7 bases, with 15 bases between them. The germline gives CDR1 GTSNPN, CDR2 SVGIG (reference sequence). The CDR3 spans 14 residues. This CDR3 is CAWSVRQGGTGYTF. The CDR3 bases are TGTGCCTGGAGTGTCCGGCAGGGAGGGACTGGCTACACCTTC.

At least ten counts were recorded for this clonotype. V is TRBV7-8 and J is TRBJ2-3; 9 nucleotides align to TRBD2. Losses at the gene ends were 8 bases for V and 3 bases for J; bases not matched to a gene: 3. Germline V gene sequence: CDR1 SGHVS, CDR2 FQNEAQ. The length of the CDR3 is 13 residues. CDR3 sequence: CASASGVTDTQYF. Written as DNA, the CDR3 is TGTGCCAGCGCTAGCGGGGTGACAGATACGCAGTATTTT.

The chain links TRBV18 to TRBJ2-7, with 8 bases fitting TRBD1. Looked up from germline, CDR1 is KGHSH and CDR2 is LQKENI. The CDR3 totals 14 residues. Trimming removed 3 bases from V and 5 bases from J; junction bases left unmatched: 6. CDR3 region: CASSPDRVRNEQYF. For the CDR3, the DNA is TGTGCCAGCTCACCGGACAGGGTAAGGAACGAGCAGTACTTC.

This clonotype was counted at least ten times. V is TRBV7-2 and J is TRBJ2-3; TRBD2 matches at 10 bases. The J segment lost 2 bases and the V segment lost 4 bases, leaving 9 bases of the junction unmatched. Germline-derived CDR1 and CDR2 are SGHTA and FQGNSA. This CDR3 has 17 residues. The CDR3 protein is CASSSRTSGSNTDTQYF. The CDR3 DNA reads TGTGCCAGCAGCTCCCGGACTAGCGGTTCCAACACAGATACGCAGTATTTT.

The sample holds many counts of this clonotype. This chain uses TRBV20-1 with TRBJ1-6; 10 bases are shared with TRBD1. This CDR3 has 19 residues. The V gene end was trimmed by 2 bases and the J gene end by 0 bases; junction bases not matched to a gene: 10. Germline CDR1 reads DFQATT; CDR2 reads SNEGSKA (reference sequence). The CDR3 sequence is CSARHGTGVRSSYNSPLHF. The DNA for the CDR3 is TGCAGTGCTAGACACGGGACAGGGGTCCGGAGCTCCTATAATTCACCCCTCCACTTT.

This clonotype was seen at least ten times. The rearrangement uses TRBV14 and TRBJ1-1; D perhaps matches TRBD1 (5 bases). Deletions cut 2 bases from V and 11 bases from J, with 15 bases between. CDR1 and CDR2 (germline): SGHDN, FVKESK. The CDR3 extends over 13 amino acids. The CDR3 reads CASSQILQGEAFF. CDR3 DNA sequence: TGTGCCAGCAGCCAAATACTCCAGGGTGAGGCTTTCTTT. The full variable domain, rest sourced from reference TRBV14 and TRBJ1-1, is EAGVTQFPSHSVIEKGQTVTLRCDPISGHDNLYWYRRVMGKEIKFLLHFVKESKQDESGMPNNRFLAERTGGTYSTLKVQPAELEDSGVYFCASSQILQGEAFFGQGTRLTVV.

This clonotype was counted a few times. The genes are TRBV19 and TRBJ1-2; tentatively, D is TRBD1 (6 bases). The germline V and J ends were trimmed by 9 bases and 7 bases, with 18 bases remaining between them. CDR3 length: 13 residues. Germline V CDR1 and CDR2: LNHDA, SQIVND (reference sequence). CDR3 nucleotides: TGTGCCAGCGGGGACACCACGGCTAGTGGCTACACCTTC. This codes for CASGDTTASGYTF. Drawing the rest from reference TRBV19 and TRBJ1-2, the complete variable domain is DGGITQSPKYLFRKEGQNVTLSCEQNLNHDAMYWYRQDPGQGLRLIYYSQIVNDFQKGDIAEGYSVSREKKESFPLTVTSAQKNPTAFYLCASGDTTASGYTFGSGTRLTVV.

This clonotype was counted many times. The rearrangement links TRBV20-1 to TRBJ1-2; possible D gene TRBD1, 6 bases. This CDR3 has 15 amino acids. Germline loops: CDR1 DFQATT, CDR2 SNEGSKA (reference sequence). With 1 base removed from V and 2 bases from J, the gap between germline ends came to 14 bases. The CDR3 nucleotides read TGCAGTGCTAGAGGCCCGGACAGCCGGAACTATGGCTACACCTTC. Its protein product is CSARGPDSRNYGYTF.

This clonotype was detected many times. V usage is TRBV6-2 or TRBV6-3 and J usage is TRBJ2-1; the match to TRBD2 covers 10 bases. V dropped 0 bases and J dropped 2; count of bases not matched to a gene: 1. Germline V lookup: CDR1 MNHEY, CDR2 SVGEGT. The CDR3 covers 16 residues. The CDR3 DNA follows: TGTGCCAGCAGTTACTCGAGCGGGGGGGCCTACAATGAGCAGTTCTTC. The encoded protein is CASSYSSGGAYNEQFF.

This clonotype was seen repeatedly, ten times or more. The V gene is TRBV10-3, the J gene TRBJ2-5, with D possibly called TRBD1 or TRBD2 (5 bases each). Trimming shortened V by 3 bases and J by 3 bases, and 14 bases separated the two germline ends. CDR3 size: 15 residues. CDR1 ENHRY and CDR2 SYGVKD come from the germline V gene. In nucleotides, the CDR3 is TGTGCCATCAGTGACACGGGGCGGCTAAAAGAGACCCAGTACTTC. Amino acid sequence: CAISDTGRLKETQYF.

This clonotype was detected ten times or more. The chain couples TRBV4-3 to TRBJ2-1; D is unresolved. Per germline, CDR1 LGHNA and CDR2 YSLEER. CDR3 length equals 16 residues. Trimming left V 1 base short and J 0 bases short, with 10 bases between. The DNA of the CDR3 is TGCGCCAGCAGCCAAGTGGGCAGGAGCTCCTACAATGAGCAGTTCTTC. Protein sequence: CASSQVGRSSYNEQFF.

This clonotype appeared many times. The chain combines TRBV7-2 with TRBJ2-1, with a possible D match to TRBD2 (5 bases). The CDR3 spans 15 residues. Trimming shortened V by 1 base and J by 9 bases, and 16 bases separated the two germline ends. The germline V gene encodes CDR1 SGHTA and CDR2 FQGNSA. This CDR3 is CASSLGVASLGEQFF. The CDR3 coding sequence is TGTGCCAGCAGCTTAGGTGTGGCTAGCTTGGGTGAGCAGTTCTTC.

Many counts were recorded for this clonotype. The chain links TRBV6-6 to TRBJ1-1; the D gene is possibly TRBD1 (5 bases). The CDR3 has 15 amino acids. CDR1 MNHNY and CDR2 SVGAGI come from the germline V gene (reference sequence). Deletions cut 2 bases from V and 3 bases from J, with 13 bases between. This chain's CDR3 is CASSYPGGRDTEAFF. CDR3 DNA sequence: TGTGCCAGCAGTTACCCCGGGGGACGGGACACTGAAGCTTTCTTT.

This clonotype was observed a handful of times. The V gene is TRBV29-1, the J gene TRBJ2-3; weak D call: TRBD1 (6 bases). Germline assignment: CDR1 SQVTM and CDR2 ANQGSEA. The CDR3 runs 12 residues. V was cut by 5 bases and J by 9 bases, with 15 bases left in between. CDR3 coding DNA: TGCAGCGTTCGAGCAGGGGAAATGACGCAGTATTTT. Its translation is CSVRAGEMTQYF.

This clonotype was counted at least ten times. V usage is TRBV18 and J usage is TRBJ2-1; the D is unclear. Germline CDR1 KGHSH, CDR2 LQKENI. The germline V and J ends were trimmed by 5 bases and 0 bases, with 14 bases remaining between them. This CDR3 contains 16 residues. The CDR3 DNA reads TGTGCCAGCTCATCCTACAGAGAACCCTCCTACAATGAGCAGTTCTTC. Residues: CASSSYREPSYNEQFF.

This clonotype was detected ten times or more. The chain joins TRBV6-6 to TRBJ1-5, with TRBD1 matching over 9 bases. Trimming removed 1 base from V and 4 bases from J; junction bases left unmatched: 5. This CDR3 spans 16 amino acids. Germline V gene lookup returns CDR1 MNHNY and CDR2 SVGAGI (reference sequence). Written as DNA, the CDR3 is TGTGCCAGCAGTTACTTCGGGACAGGGATAAATCAGCCCCAGCATTTT. Amino acid sequence: CASSYFGTGINQPQHF.